The 6 T cell receptor beta chains given below trace back to one sample, sequenced in a study of T cell responses to AZD1222 COVID-19 vaccine. Assay used: immunoSEQ multiplex PCR; TCRdb lists only in-frame clones, some missing. In the table there are 95,000 to 150,000 clones, about 92% of which are singletons. The sample consisted of peripheral blood, taken on day 0 of AZD1222 vaccination. These receptors all come from an adult in good health.

The genes are TRBV7-9 and TRBJ1-6, with 7 bases matching TRBD1. CDR1 is SEHNR and CDR2 is FQNEAQ in the germline V gene (reference sequence). The trim removed 4 bases at V and 7 bases at J, leaving 10 bases unmatched. The CDR3 spans 16 residues. CDR3 sequence: CASSSTYRDRNSPLHF. In DNA form, the CDR3 reads TGTGCCAGCAGCTCCACATATAGGGACAGAAATTCACCCCTCCACTTT.

The chain employs TRBV10-3 and TRBJ1-3, with 7 bases aligning to TRBD1. CDR1 ENHRY and CDR2 SYGVKD come from the germline V gene. The ends lost 4 bases at V and 4 bases at J; junction bases unmatched: 4. CDR3 length equals 14 residues. As DNA, the CDR3 is TGTGCCATCAGTGCCCCGGGACAGGGAAACACCATATATTTT. This sequence encodes CAISAPGQGNTIYF.

This sequence joins TRBV28 and TRBJ1-2; D gene unclear. The V and J ends lost 1 base and 9 bases respectively, with 15 bases between them. CDR1 and CDR2 from the germline V gene are MDHEN and SYDVKM. CDR3 size: 14 residues. The CDR3 DNA sequence: TGTGCCAGCAGTTTATCACCCAGGTCGGATCGCTACACCTTC. Its protein product is CASSLSPRSDRYTF.

The rearrangement joins TRBV5-1 to TRBJ1-3, with a possible D match to TRBD1 (5 bases). This CDR3 spans 14 amino acids. Germline CDR1 reads SGHRS; CDR2 reads YFSETQ. V shed 4 bases and J shed 2 bases, with 10 bases lying between them. CDR3 in amino acids: CASSTRGTGNTIYF. CDR3 DNA sequence: TGCGCCAGCAGCACCCGGGGGACTGGAAACACCATATATTTT.

The V call is TRBV28, the J call TRBJ1-1; 9 bases agree with TRBD1. Per germline, CDR1 MDHEN and CDR2 SYDVKM. The J segment lost 9 bases and the V segment lost 6 bases, leaving 5 bases of the junction unmatched. The CDR3 is 12 amino acids. The CDR3 loop reads CASRHRGLKAFF. As DNA, the CDR3 is TGTGCCAGCAGGCACAGGGGGCTGAAAGCTTTCTTT.

DNA for the CDR3: TGTGCCACCACCAGGACTAGAGGTGTTGGGGAGCTGTTTTTT. This encodes CATTRTRGVGELFF. The chain links TRBV2 to TRBJ2-2, with 7 bases identical to TRBD2. J was trimmed by 8 bases and V by 10 bases; bases with no gene match: 13. The CDR3 extends over 14 amino acids. Germline V gene data show CDR1 as SNHLY and CDR2 as FYNNEI.